The entry below describes one TCR beta chain. The method was immunoSEQ multiplex PCR; TCRdb's version includes in-frame clones alone and lacks a portion of them. The table includes 110,000 to 150,000 clones, about 70% detected once. These data belong to a study of cytotoxic CD8 clonotypes in ibrutinib-treated CLL. Study at large: Among the patients, over 9 presented as relapsed/refractory and roughly 14 as treatment-naive; around 18 showed unmutated IGHV. Once treatment had gone on for a median of around eleven months, range 6 to 36, response samples were drawn.

J gave up 1 base and V 5 bases, and 1 base lay outside the gene matches. Germline-derived CDR1 and CDR2 are SGHTA and FQGNSA. The CDR3 is 14 amino acids. This receptor was identified in a human donor with chronic lymphocytic leukemia. The sample consisted of PBMCs, taken after 24 months of ibrutinib treatment. The chain employs TRBV7-2 and TRBJ1-1, with 10 bases lining up with TRBD1. CDR3 sequence: CASSRTGGNTEAFF. CDR3 coding DNA: TGTGCCAGCAGCCGGACAGGGGGGAACACTGAAGCTTTCTTT. The full variable domain, rest sourced from reference TRBV7-2 and TRBJ1-1, is GAGVSQSPSNKVTEKGKDVELRCDPISGHTALYWYRQSLGQGLEFLIYFQGNSAPDKSGLPSDRFSAERTGGSVSTLTIQRTQQEDSAVYLCASSRTGGNTEAFFGQGTRLTVV.